This T cell receptor beta chain comes out of a study of blood T cells in healthy people across ages. The count of this clonotype is one. Primed by a sample-barcoded 5' primer and a J-beta primer mix, a second PCR proceeded for about 7 to 12 cycles. TCRdb analysed the 5' RACE reads with MiXCR anew, one entry per CDR3 protein. The table records 1,500,000 or so distinct CDR3 sequences, roughly 60% of them present only once. Trimming took 2 bases from V and 1 from J, leaving 21 bases between them. Germline CDR1 is MNHEY and CDR2 is SVGEGT. There are 19 residues in the CDR3. J is TRBJ2-1 and V is TRBV6-2 or TRBV6-3; either TRBD1 or TRBD2 may supply D (7 bases each). This receptor was identified in a man younger than 35 in good health. Sequencing was carried out using blood. As DNA, the CDR3 is TGTGCCAGCAGTTACGCGGTATTCGGGGAGGGACAGTCCTACAATGAGCAGTTCTTC. As protein: CASSYAVFGEGQSYNEQFF.